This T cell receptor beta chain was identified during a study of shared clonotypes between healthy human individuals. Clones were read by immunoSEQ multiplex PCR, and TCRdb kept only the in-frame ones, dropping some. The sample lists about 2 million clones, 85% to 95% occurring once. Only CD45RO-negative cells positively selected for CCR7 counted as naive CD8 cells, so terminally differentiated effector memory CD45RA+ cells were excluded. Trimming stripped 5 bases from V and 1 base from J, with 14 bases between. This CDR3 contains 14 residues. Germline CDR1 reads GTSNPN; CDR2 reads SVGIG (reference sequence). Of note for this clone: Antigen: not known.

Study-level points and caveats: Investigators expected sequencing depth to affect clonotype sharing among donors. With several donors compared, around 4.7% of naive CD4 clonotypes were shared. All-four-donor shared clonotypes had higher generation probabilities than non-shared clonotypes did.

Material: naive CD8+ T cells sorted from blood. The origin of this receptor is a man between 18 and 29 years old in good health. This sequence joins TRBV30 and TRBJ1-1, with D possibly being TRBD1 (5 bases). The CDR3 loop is CAWGPGTANTEAFF. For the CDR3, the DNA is TGTGCCTGGGGACCAGGGACTGCGAACACTGAAGCTTTCTTT.